This is a list of T cell receptor beta chains from one sample in a study of identical twins. Each CDR3 protein gets one entry after TCRdb re-called the 5' RACE reads with MiXCR. The table shows a few hundred thousand distinct CDR3 sequences, with roughly an eighth occurring only once. This sample also belongs to another study, concerning yellow fever vaccine responses in identical twins.

The sample comprised CD4+ T cells sorted from blood. These receptors came from a woman younger than 35 in good health. The CDR3 runs from the conserved cysteine through the conserved F or W. The D gene is left open where the match is weak. Size tells how often a clone was seen (once, few, many) or the class of an expanded clone, and some rows leave it out.

d_call	v_call	j_call	clone_size	cdr3_nt	cdr3_aa
NA	TRBV12-3/TRBV12-4	TRBJ2-5	many	TGTGCCAGCACCACAGGGAAACAAGAGACCCAGTACTTC	CASTTGKQETQYF
NA	TRBV5-1	TRBJ1-6	NA	TGCGCCAGCAGGGGGGACTTAGTAGTTGATTCACCCCTCCACTTT	CASRGDLVVDSPLHF
NA	TRBV6-1	TRBJ1-2	NA	TGTGCCAGCAGTTCAAAATATGGCTACACCTTC	CASSSKYGYTF
NA	TRBV2	TRBJ2-5	NA	TGTGCCAGCAGTGAAGATGCACAGCTTGGCGAGACCCAGTACTTC	CASSEDAQLGETQYF
NA	TRBV19	TRBJ1-3	NA	TGTGCCAGTAGTATTAGGCCTACTGGAAACACCATATATTTT	CASSIRPTGNTIYF
NA	TRBV20-1	TRBJ1-4	few	TGCAGTGCCAGACGTCTAGGGGATGAAAAACTGTTTTTT	CSARRLGDEKLFF
TRBD2	TRBV20-1	TRBJ2-7	many	TGCAGTGCTAGTAGGCCTAGCGGGAGCTACGAGCAGTACTTC	CSASRPSGSYEQYF
NA	TRBV15	TRBJ2-5	few	TGTGCCACCAGCGGACGTTGGACGGAAGAAGAGACCCAGTACTTC	CATSGRWTEEETQYF
NA	TRBV27	TRBJ1-5	NA	TGTGCCAGCAGTCCCACCAGCATCAATCAGCCCCAGCATTTT	CASSPTSINQPQHF
TRBD1	TRBV3-1	TRBJ2-7	many	TGTGCCAGCAGCCACGGACAGGGGCCCTCCTACGAGCAGTACTTC	CASSHGQGPSYEQYF
NA	TRBV10-3	TRBJ2-3	few	TGTGCCATCAGTGATATGGTCCTAGCGAGCACAGATACGCAGTATTTT	CAISDMVLASTDTQYF
NA	TRBV7-2	TRBJ1-1	NA	TGTGCCAGCAGCGACGACCCGCCCAGGGCCAATTTT	CASSDDPPRANF
NA	TRBV7-6	TRBJ1-1	NA	TGTGCCAGCAGCTTAGGGATAGGTAGGAGCAAAATGAACACTGAAGCTTTCTTT	CASSLGIGRSKMNTEAFF
NA	TRBV5-6	TRBJ2-1	many	TGTGCCAGCAGCTTCCGGAGCACCTCAAAGGGATCCTACAATGAGCAGTTCTTC	CASSFRSTSKGSYNEQFF
TRBD1	TRBV29-1	TRBJ2-1	few	TGCAGCGTTGTTAGGACAGGGCTAAATGAGCAGTTCTTC	CSVVRTGLNEQFF
NA	TRBV7-2	TRBJ2-5	NA	TGTGCCAGCAGCTCCTATACTCAAGAGACCCAGTACTTC	CASSSYTQETQYF
NA	TRBV5-6	TRBJ1-5	NA	TGTGCCAGCAGCTTTGGGGGACGCAATCAGCCCCAGCATTTT	CASSFGGRNQPQHF
NA	TRBV7-9	TRBJ2-1	many	TGTGCCAGCAGCCTGGCACTAGACGTCAATGAGCAGTTCTTC	CASSLALDVNEQFF
NA	TRBV10-3	TRBJ2-7	few	TGTGCCATCAGTGAGGTCTCCTACGAGCAGTACTTC	CAISEVSYEQYF
NA	TRBV4-3	TRBJ2-7	NA	TGCGCCAGCAGCCAAGGAGCCGGCAGGGGTAGTTACGAGCAGTACTTC	CASSQGAGRGSYEQYF